This T cell receptor beta chain was obtained from a study of blood T cells in healthy people across ages. Points from the study as a whole: PBMCs went unsorted, and a conclusive naive versus antigen-experienced comparison was therefore prevented. As age increased, TCR beta diversity per million T cells fell in a roughly linear fashion. CMV status of donors was not determined, possibly confounding expanded clonotype changes.

To note about this clonotype: The antigen is unknown.

The V gene lost 3 bases and the J gene lost 3 bases, with 9 bases spanning the gap. The CDR3 is made up of 14 amino acids. Germline values: CDR1 LNHDA, CDR2 SQIVND (reference sequence). Primers used in a second PCR of about 7 to 12 cycles were a sample-barcoded 5' primer and a J-beta primer mix. TCRdb ran MiXCR on the 5' RACE reads and lists one entry per CDR3 protein. The table shows approximately 600,000 distinct CDR3 sequences, with approximately 59% occurring only once. Staff drew approximately 9.7 milliliters of peripheral blood from each donor. The chain is built from TRBV19 and TRBJ1-5, with D unresolved. This TCR came from a man aged 60 to 69 in good health. The sequenced sample was blood. This CDR3 reads CASSILQPNQPQHF. The CDR3 region has the DNA TGTGCCAGTAGTATCCTACAGCCCAATCAGCCCCAGCATTTT.